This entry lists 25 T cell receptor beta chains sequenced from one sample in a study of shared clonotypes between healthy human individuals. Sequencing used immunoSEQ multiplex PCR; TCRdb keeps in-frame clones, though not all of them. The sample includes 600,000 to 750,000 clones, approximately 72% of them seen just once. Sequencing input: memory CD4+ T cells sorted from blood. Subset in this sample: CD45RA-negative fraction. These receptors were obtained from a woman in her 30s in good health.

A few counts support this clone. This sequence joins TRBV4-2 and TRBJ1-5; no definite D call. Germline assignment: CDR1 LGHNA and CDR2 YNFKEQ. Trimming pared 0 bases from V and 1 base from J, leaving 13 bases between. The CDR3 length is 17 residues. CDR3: CASSQDMGGKSNQPQHF. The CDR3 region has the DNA TGTGCCAGCAGCCAAGATATGGGCGGGAAGAGCAATCAGCCCCAGCATTTT.

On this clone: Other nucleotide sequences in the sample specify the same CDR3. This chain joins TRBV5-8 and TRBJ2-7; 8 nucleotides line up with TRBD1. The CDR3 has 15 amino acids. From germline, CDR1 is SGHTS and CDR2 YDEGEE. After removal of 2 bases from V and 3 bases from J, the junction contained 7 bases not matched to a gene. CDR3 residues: CASSLAGGYLYEQYF. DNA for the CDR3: TGTGCCAGCAGCTTAGCAGGGGGCTATCTCTACGAGCAGTACTTC.

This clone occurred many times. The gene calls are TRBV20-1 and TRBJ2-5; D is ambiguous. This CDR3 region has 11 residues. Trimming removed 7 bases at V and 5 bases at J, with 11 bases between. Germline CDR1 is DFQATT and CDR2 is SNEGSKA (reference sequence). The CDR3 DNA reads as TGCAGTGGTGGGGTGGGGGAGACCCAGTACTTC. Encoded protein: CSGGVGETQYF.

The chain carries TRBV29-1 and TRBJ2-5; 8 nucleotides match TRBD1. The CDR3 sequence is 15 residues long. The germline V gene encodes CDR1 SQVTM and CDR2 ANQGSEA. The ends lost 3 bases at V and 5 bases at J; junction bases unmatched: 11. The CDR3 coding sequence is TGCAGCGTTGAGACAACACGGACAGGGCGGGAGACCCAGTACTTC. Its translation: CSVETTRTGRETQYF.

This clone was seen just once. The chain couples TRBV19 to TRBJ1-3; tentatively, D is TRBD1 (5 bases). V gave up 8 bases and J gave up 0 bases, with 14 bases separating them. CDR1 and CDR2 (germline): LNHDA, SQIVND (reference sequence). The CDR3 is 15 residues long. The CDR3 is CASRRGGTSGNTIYF. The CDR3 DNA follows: TGTGCCAGTCGCCGCGGGGGAACCTCTGGAAACACCATATATTTT.

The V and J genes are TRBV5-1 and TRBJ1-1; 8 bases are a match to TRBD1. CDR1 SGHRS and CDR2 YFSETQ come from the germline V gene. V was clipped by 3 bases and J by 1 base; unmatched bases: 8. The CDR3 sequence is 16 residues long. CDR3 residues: CASSYRQGRGNTEAFF. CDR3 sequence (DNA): TGCGCCAGCAGCTACAGACAGGGGAGGGGGAACACTGAAGCTTTCTTT.

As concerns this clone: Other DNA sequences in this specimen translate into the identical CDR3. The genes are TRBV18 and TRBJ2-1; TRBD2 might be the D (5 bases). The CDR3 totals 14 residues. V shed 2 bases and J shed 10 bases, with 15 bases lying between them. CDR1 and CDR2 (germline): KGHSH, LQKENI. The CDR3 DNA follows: TGTGCCAGCTCACCAGACCGGGCCACGGGAGAGCAGTTCTTC. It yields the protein CASSPDRATGEQFF.

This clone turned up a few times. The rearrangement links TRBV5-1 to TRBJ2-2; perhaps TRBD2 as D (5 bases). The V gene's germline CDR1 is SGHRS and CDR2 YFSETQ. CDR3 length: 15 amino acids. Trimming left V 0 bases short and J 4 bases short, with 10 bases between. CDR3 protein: CASSLGTLGTGELFF. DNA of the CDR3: TGCGCCAGCAGCTTGGGGACTTTGGGCACCGGGGAGCTGTTTTTT.

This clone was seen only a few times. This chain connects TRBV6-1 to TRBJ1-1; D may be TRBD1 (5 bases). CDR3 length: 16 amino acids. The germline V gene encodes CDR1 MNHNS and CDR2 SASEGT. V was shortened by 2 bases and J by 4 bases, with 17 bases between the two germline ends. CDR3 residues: CASSETVAGTRTEAFF. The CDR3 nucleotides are TGTGCCAGCAGTGAAACGGTCGCAGGGACTCGCACTGAAGCTTTCTTT.

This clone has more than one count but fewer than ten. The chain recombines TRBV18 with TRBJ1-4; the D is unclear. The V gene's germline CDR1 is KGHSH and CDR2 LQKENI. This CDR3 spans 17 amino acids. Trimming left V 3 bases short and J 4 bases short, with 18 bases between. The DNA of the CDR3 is TGTGCCAGCTCACCGACTCTAAACCGCGGACTTAATGAAAAACTGTTTTTT. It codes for CASSPTLNRGLNEKLFF. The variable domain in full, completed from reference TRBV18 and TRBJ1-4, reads NAGVMQNPRHLVRRRGQEARLRCSPMKGHSHVYWYRQLPEEGLKFMVYLQKENIIDESGMPKERFSAEFPKEGPSILRIQQVVRGDSAAYFCASSPTLNRGLNEKLFFGSGTQLSVL.

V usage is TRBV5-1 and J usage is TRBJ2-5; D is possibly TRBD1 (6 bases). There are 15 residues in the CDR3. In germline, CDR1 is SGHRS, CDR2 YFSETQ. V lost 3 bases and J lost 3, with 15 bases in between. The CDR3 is CASSWATGSEETQYF. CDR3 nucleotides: TGCGCCAGCAGCTGGGCGACAGGTTCGGAAGAGACCCAGTACTTC. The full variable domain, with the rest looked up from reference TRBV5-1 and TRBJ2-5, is KAGVTQTPRYLIKTRGQQVTLSCSPISGHRSVSWYQQTPGQGLQFLFEYFSETQRNKGNFPGRFSGRQFSNSRSEMNVSTLELGDSALYLCASSWATGSEETQYFGPGTRLLVL.

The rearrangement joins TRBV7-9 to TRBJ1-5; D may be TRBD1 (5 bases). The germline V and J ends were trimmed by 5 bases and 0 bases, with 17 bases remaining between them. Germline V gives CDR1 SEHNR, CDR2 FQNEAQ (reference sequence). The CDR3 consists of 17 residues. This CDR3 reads CASSQGGAAYSNQPQHF. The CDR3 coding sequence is TGTGCCAGCAGCCAAGGTGGGGCCGCCTATAGCAATCAGCCCCAGCATTTT.

As DNA, the CDR3 is TGTGCCAGCAGCTTAACCGGGACAGGGGCAAATCAGCCCCAGCATTTT. This encodes CASSLTGTGANQPQHF. This chain connects TRBV7-2 to TRBJ1-5; 10 nucleotides line up with TRBD1. V was clipped by 2 bases and J by 4 bases; unmatched bases: 5. Germline CDR1 and CDR2: SGHTA and FQGNSA. This CDR3 has 16 residues.

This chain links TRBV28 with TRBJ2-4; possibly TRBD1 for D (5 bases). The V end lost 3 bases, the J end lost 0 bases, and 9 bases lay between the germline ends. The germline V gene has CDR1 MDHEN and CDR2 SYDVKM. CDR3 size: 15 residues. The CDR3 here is CASSLTAIAKNIQYF. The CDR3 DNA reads TGTGCCAGCAGTTTGACAGCTATAGCCAAAAACATTCAGTACTTC. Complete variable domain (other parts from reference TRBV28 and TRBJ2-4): DVKVTQSSRYLVKRTGEKVFLECVQDMDHENMFWYRQDPGLGLRLIYFSYDVKMKEKGDIPEGYSVSREKKERFSLILESASTNQTSMYLCASSLTAIAKNIQYFGAGTRLSVL.

The DNA for the CDR3 is TGCGCCAGCAGTCGATTGGGGGTCTCTAGCACAGATACGCAGTATTTT. This codes for CASSRLGVSSTDTQYF. The J gene is TRBJ2-3, the V gene TRBV5-1; D possibly uses TRBD1 or TRBD2 (5 bases each). CDR1 and CDR2 from the germline V gene are SGHRS and YFSETQ. V gave up 5 bases and J gave up 0 bases, with 16 bases separating them. CDR3 length: 16 amino acids.

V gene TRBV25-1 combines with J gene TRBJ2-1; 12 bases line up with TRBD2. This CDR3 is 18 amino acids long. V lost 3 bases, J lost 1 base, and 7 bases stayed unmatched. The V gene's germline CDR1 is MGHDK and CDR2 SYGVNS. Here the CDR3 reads CASSETSGGRVSYNEQFF. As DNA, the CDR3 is TGTGCCAGCAGTGAGACTAGCGGGGGCCGAGTTTCCTACAATGAGCAGTTCTTC.

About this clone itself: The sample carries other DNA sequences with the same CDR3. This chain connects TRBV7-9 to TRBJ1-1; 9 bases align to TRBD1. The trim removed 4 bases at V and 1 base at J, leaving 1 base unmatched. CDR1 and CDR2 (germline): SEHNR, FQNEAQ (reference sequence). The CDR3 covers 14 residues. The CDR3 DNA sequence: TGTGCCAGCAGCTCGACAGGGGGGAACACTGAAGCTTTCTTT. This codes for CASSSTGGNTEAFF.

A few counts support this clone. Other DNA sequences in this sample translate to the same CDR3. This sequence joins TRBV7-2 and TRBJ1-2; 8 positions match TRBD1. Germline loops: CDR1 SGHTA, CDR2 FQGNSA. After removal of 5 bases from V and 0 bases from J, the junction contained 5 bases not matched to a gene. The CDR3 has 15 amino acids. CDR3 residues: CASSLGTGANYGYTF. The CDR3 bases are TGTGCCAGCAGCCTCGGGACAGGAGCTAACTATGGCTACACCTTC.

The CDR3 loop is CASGPGTPPYEQYF. CDR3 nucleotides: TGTGCCAGCGGCCCTGGGACTCCCCCCTACGAGCAGTACTTC. This chain links TRBV28 with TRBJ2-7; D is possibly TRBD2 (6 bases). V was trimmed by 8 bases and J by 2 bases, leaving 16 bases between them. The germline gives CDR1 MDHEN, CDR2 SYDVKM. This CDR3 is built from 14 residues.

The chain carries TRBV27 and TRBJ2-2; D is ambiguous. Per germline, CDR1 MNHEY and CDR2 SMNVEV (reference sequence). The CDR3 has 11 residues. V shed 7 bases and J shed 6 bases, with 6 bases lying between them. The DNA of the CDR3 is TGTGCCAGCAAAAGGGCCGGGGAGCTGTTTTTT. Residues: CASKRAGELFF.

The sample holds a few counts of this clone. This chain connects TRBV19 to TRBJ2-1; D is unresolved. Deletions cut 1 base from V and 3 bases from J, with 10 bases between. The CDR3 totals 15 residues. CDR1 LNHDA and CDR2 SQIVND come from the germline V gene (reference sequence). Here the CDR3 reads CASSIGSSLYNEQFF. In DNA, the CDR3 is TGTGCCAGTAGTATAGGGTCCAGCCTCTACAATGAGCAGTTCTTC.

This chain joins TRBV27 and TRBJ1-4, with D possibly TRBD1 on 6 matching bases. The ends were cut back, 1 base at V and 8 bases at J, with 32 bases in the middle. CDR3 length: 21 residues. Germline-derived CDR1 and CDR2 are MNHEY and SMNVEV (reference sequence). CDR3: CASSLFRGDGPRGVGGEKLFF. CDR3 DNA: TGTGCCAGCAGTTTATTTCGTGGCGACGGCCCGAGGGGGGTAGGGGGAGAAAAACTGTTTTTT.

The CDR3 region is CASSLGLGRGDTEAFF. The DNA for the CDR3 is TGCGCCAGCAGCTTGGGTCTGGGGAGGGGAGACACTGAAGCTTTCTTT. This chain links TRBV5-1 with TRBJ1-1, with D perhaps TRBD1 (5 bases). The CDR3 loop spans 16 amino acids. Between the trimmed V and J ends, which lost 0 bases and 3 bases, there was a span of 15 bases. Per germline, CDR1 SGHRS and CDR2 YFSETQ.

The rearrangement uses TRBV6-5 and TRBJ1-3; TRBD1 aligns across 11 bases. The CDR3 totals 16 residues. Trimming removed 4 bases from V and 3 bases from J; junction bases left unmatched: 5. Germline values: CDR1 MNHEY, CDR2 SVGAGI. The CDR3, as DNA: TGTGCCAGCAGTTGGACAGGGGGCTCCCTTGGAAACACCATATATTTT. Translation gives CASSWTGGSLGNTIYF.

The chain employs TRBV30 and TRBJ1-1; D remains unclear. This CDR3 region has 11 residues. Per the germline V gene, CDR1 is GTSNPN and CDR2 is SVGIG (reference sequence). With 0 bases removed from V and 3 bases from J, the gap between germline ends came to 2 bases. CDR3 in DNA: TGTGCCTGGAGTGTTGACACTGAAGCTTTCTTT. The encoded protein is CAWSVDTEAFF.